Each of the 6 T cell receptor beta chains below was sequenced from the same sample in a study of cytomegalovirus exposure and HLA in healthy donors. TCRdb's copy holds only in-frame clones and misses some; the assay was immunoSEQ multiplex PCR. The table has some 130,000 clones, approximately 80% seen once. Input material: PBMCs. The receptors here all came from a man aged 30 to 45 in good health and CMV-seropositive.

The chain recombines TRBV7-2 with TRBJ2-7, with 8 bases that match TRBD2. CDR1 is SGHTA and CDR2 is FQGNSA in the germline V gene. CDR3 length: 14 residues. The ends lost 7 bases at V and 2 bases at J; junction bases unmatched: 7. The CDR3 nucleotides are TGTGCCAGCACGGGGCGGGGGGCCGCCTACGAGCAGTACTTC. Protein product: CASTGRGAAYEQYF.

This chain connects TRBV9 to TRBJ2-3, with TRBD1 matching 7 bases. CDR1 and CDR2 (germline): SGDLS, YYNGEE. The J segment lost 4 bases and the V segment lost 7 bases, leaving 9 bases of the junction unmatched. The CDR3 consists of 14 residues. CDR3 residues: CASSRRGQADTQYF. DNA for the CDR3: TGTGCCAGCTCCCGAAGGGGGCAGGCAGATACGCAGTATTTT.

The chain is built from TRBV9 and TRBJ2-5; the match to TRBD2 covers 10 bases. V shed 4 bases, J shed 5 bases, and the junction held 11 bases outside the gene matches. The length of the CDR3 is 16 residues. Germline CDR1 and CDR2: SGDLS and YYNGEE. CDR3 nucleotide sequence: TGTGCCAGCAGCTCCAGACTAGCGGGCCTTGTGGAGACCCAGTACTTC. It yields the protein CASSSRLAGLVETQYF.

The chain has TRBV4-3 and TRBJ1-1, with 10 bases aligning to TRBD1. Per the germline V gene, CDR1 is LGHNA and CDR2 is YSLEER. The CDR3 totals 16 residues. J lost 5 bases, V lost 5 bases, and 11 bases had no gene match. The CDR3 DNA sequence: TGCGCCAGCAGCGCCGGGACAGGGGTCCGTTTGACTGAAGCTTTCTTT. The encoded protein is CASSAGTGVRLTEAFF.

This chain joins TRBV15 and TRBJ2-3, with no clear D. The V end was cut by 1 base, the J end by 0 bases, with 8 bases between. The CDR3 has 15 residues. Germline values: CDR1 LNHNV, CDR2 YYDKDF (reference sequence). The chain's CDR3 is CATSRVAASTDTQYF. The CDR3 nucleotides are TGTGCCACCAGCAGAGTAGCAGCTAGCACAGATACGCAGTATTTT.

To note about this clone: Within the sample, other DNA sequences also encode this same CDR3. The chain uses TRBV2 and TRBJ1-1; 7 bases agree with TRBD1. J gave up 6 bases and V 4 bases, and 2 bases lay outside the gene matches. Germline values: CDR1 SNHLY, CDR2 FYNNEI. The CDR3 extends over 12 amino acids. CDR3: CASSGQGAEAFF. CDR3 coding DNA: TGTGCCAGCAGTGGCCAGGGGGCTGAAGCTTTCTTT. Variable domain in full (rest from reference TRBV2 and TRBJ1-1): EPEVTQTPSHQVTQMGQEVILRCVPISNHLYFYWYRQILGQKVEFLVSFYNNEISEKSEIFDDQFSVERPDGSNFTLKIRSTKLEDSAMYFCASSGQGAEAFFGQGTRLTVV.